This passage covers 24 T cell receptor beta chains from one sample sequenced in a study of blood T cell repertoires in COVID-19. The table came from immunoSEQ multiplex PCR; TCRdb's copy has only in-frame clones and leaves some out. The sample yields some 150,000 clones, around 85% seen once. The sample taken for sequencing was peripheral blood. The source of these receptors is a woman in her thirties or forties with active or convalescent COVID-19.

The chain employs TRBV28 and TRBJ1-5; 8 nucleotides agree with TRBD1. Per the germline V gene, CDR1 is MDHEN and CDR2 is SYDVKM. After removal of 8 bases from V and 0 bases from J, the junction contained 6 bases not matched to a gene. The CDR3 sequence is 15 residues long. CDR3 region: CASRGQAYSNQPQHF. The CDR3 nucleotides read TGTGCCAGCCGGGGACAGGCTTATAGCAATCAGCCCCAGCATTTT.

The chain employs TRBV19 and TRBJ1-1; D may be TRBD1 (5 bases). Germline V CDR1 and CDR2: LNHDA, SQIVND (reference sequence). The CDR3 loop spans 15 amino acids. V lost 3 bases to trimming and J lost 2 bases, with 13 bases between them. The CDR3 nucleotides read TGTGCCAGTAGTATCGACAGAGGAAAAAACACTGAAGCTTTCTTT. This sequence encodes CASSIDRGKNTEAFF. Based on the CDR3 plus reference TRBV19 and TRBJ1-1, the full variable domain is DGGITQSPKYLFRKEGQNVTLSCEQNLNHDAMYWYRQDPGQGLRLIYYSQIVNDFQKGDIAEGYSVSREKKESFPLTVTSAQKNPTAFYLCASSIDRGKNTEAFFGQGTRLTVV.

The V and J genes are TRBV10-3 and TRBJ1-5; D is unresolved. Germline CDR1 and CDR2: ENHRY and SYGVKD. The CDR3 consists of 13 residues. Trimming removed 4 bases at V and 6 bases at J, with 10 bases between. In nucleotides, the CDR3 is TGTGCCATCAGTGGGGCCCCTGGTCAGCCCCAGCATTTT. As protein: CAISGAPGQPQHF.

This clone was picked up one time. DNA for the CDR3: TGTGCCAGCAGTTCGGGACAGCCGAATGAAAAACTGTTTTTT. Amino acid sequence: CASSSGQPNEKLFF. The rearrangement links TRBV28 to TRBJ1-4, with 7 bases aligning to TRBD1. Germline-derived CDR1 and CDR2 are MDHEN and SYDVKM. Trimming at V came to 4 bases and at J to 5 bases, leaving 4 bases not matched to a gene. This CDR3 comprises 14 residues.

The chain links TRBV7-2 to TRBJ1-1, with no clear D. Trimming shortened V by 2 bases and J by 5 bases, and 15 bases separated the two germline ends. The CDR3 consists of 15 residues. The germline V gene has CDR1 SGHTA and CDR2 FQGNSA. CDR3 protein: CASSLYGKGRTEAFF. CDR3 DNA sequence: TGTGCCAGCAGCTTATACGGGAAAGGGCGAACTGAAGCTTTCTTT.

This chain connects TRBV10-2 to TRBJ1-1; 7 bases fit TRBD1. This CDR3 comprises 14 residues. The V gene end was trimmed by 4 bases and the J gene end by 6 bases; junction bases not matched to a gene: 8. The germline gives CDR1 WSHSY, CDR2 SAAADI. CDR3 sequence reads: CASSVRGGASEAFF. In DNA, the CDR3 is TGCGCCAGCAGTGTAAGAGGGGGCGCGTCTGAAGCTTTCTTT.

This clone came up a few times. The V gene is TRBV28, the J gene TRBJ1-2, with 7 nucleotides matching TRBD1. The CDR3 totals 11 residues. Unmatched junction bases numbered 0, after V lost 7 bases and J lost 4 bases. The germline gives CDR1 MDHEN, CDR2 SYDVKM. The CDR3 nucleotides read TGTGCCAGCACAGGGGGCTATGGCTACACCTTC. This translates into CASTGGYGYTF.

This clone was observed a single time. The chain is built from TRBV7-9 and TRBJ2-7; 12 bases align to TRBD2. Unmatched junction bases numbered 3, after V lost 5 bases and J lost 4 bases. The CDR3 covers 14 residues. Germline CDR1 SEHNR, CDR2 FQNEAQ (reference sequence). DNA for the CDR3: TGTGCCAGCAGCCCAGGACTAGCGGGGTACGAGCAGTACTTC. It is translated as CASSPGLAGYEQYF.

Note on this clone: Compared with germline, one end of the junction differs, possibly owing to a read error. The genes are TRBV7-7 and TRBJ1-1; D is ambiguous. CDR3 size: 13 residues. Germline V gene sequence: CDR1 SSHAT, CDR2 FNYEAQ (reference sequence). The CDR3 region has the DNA TGTGCTAGCAGCACCACTGTGTCGGGGGAAGCTTTCTTT. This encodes CASSTTVSGEAFF.

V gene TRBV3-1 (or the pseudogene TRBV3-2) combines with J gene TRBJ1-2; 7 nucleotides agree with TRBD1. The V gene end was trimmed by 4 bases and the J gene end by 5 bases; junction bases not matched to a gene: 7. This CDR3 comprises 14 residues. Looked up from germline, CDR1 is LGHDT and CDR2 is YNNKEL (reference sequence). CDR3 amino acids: CASSRGTARYGYTF. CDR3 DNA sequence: TGTGCCAGCAGCCGGGGGACAGCCAGGTATGGCTACACCTTC.

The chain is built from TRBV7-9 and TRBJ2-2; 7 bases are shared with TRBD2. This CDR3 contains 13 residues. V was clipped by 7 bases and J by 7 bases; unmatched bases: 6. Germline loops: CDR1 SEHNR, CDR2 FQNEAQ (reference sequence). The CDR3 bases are TGTGCCAGCACGCGGCGGGAGAACGGGGAGCTGTTTTTT. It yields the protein CASTRRENGELFF.

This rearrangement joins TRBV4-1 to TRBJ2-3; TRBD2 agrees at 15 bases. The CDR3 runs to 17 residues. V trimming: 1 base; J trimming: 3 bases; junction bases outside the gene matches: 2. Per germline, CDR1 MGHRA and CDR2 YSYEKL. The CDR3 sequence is CASSQVGLAGGTDTQYF. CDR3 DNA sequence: TGCGCCAGCAGCCAAGTGGGACTAGCGGGGGGAACAGATACGCAGTATTTT.

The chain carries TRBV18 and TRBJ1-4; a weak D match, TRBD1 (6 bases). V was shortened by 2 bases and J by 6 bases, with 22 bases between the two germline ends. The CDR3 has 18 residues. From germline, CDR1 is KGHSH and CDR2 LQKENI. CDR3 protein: CASSPINSRGRGDEKLFF. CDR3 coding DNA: TGTGCCAGCTCACCAATCAATTCCCGGGGCAGGGGAGATGAAAAACTGTTTTTT.

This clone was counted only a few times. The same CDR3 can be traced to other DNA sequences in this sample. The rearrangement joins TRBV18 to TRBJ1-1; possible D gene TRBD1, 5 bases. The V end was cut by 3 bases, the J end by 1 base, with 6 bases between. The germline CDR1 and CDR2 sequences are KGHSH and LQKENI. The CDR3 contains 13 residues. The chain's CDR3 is CASSPQGNTEAFF. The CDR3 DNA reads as TGTGCCAGCTCACCTCAGGGGAACACTGAAGCTTTCTTT.

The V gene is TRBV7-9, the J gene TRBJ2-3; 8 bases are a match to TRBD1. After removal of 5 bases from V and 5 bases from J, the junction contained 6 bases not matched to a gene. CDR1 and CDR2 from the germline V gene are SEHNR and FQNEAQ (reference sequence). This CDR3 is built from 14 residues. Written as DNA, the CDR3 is TGTGCCAGCAGCCCAGGACAGGGAGTAGATACGCAGTATTTT. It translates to CASSPGQGVDTQYF. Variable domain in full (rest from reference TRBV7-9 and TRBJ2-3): DTGVSQNPRHKITKRGQNVTFRCDPISEHNRLYWYRQTLGQGPEFLTYFQNEAQLEKSRLLSDRFSAERPKGSFSTLEIQRTEQGDSAMYLCASSPGQGVDTQYFGPGTRLTVL.

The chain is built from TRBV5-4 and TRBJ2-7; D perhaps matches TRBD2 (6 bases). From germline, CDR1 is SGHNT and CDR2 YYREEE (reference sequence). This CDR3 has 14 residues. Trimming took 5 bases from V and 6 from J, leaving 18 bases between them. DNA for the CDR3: TGTGCCAGCAGGCTTCCGGAGGGAATGAGCGAGCAGTACTTC. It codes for CASRLPEGMSEQYF.

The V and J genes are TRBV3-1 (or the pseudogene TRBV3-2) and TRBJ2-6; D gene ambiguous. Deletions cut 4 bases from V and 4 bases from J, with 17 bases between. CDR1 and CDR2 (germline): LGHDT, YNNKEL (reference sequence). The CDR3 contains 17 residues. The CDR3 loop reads CASSPQRIRRGANVLTF. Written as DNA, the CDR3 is TGTGCCAGCAGCCCCCAACGGATCCGGCGGGGGGCCAACGTCCTGACTTTC.

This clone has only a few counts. The CDR3 DNA reads as TGTGCCTGGACGGCTCGGGACAGAGAGATCCGCTACGAGCAGTACTTC. Its protein product is CAWTARDREIRYEQYF. The rearrangement links TRBV30 to TRBJ2-7, with TRBD1 matching over 7 bases. The CDR3 covers 16 residues. Germline V gene sequence: CDR1 GTSNPN, CDR2 SVGIG (reference sequence). V was pared by 4 bases and J by 3 bases, with 15 bases of the junction left unmatched. Complete variable domain (other parts from reference TRBV30 and TRBJ2-7): SQTIHQWPATLVQPVGSPLSLECTVEGTSNPNLYWYRQAAGRGLQLLFYSVGIGQISSEVPQNLSASRPQDRQFILSSKKLLLSDSGFYLCAWTARDREIRYEQYFGPGTRLTVT.

The CDR3 reads CASSFPGLRVSTHNEQFF. The CDR3 nucleotides read TGTGCCAGTAGTTTTCCGGGACTCCGTGTCTCTACTCACAATGAGCAGTTCTTC. This chain connects TRBV19 to TRBJ2-1; tentative D call: TRBD2 (6 bases). V was shortened by 5 bases and J by 5 bases, with 25 bases between the two germline ends. The CDR3 runs to 18 residues. Germline V CDR1 and CDR2: LNHDA, SQIVND (reference sequence).

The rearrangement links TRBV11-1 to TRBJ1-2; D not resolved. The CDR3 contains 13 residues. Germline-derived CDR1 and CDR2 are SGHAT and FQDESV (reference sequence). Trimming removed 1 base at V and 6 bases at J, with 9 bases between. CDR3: CASSLVASHGYTF. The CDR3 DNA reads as TGTGCCAGCAGCTTAGTGGCTTCCCATGGCTACACCTTC.

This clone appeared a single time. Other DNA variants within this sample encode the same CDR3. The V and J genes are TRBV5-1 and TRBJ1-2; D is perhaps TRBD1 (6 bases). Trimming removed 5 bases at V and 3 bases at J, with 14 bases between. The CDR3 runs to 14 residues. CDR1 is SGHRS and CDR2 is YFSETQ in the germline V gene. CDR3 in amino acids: CASSLTGLDYGYTF. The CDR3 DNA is TGCGCCAGCAGTTTAACAGGGCTGGACTATGGCTACACCTTC.

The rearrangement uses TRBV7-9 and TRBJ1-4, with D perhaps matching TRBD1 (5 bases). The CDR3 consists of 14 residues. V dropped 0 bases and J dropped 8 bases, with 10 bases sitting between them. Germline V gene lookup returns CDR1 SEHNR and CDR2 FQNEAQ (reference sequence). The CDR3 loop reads CASSLAAGWEKLFF. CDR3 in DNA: TGTGCCAGCAGCTTAGCGGCAGGGTGGGAAAAACTGTTTTTT.

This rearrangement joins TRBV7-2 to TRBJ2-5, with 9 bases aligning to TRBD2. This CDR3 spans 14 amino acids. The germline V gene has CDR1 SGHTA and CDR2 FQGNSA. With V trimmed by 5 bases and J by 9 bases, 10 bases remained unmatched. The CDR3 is CASSPTSGGRAQYF. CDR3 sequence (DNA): TGTGCCAGCAGCCCGACTAGCGGTGGGAGGGCCCAGTACTTC. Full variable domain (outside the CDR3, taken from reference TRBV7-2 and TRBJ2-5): GAGVSQSPSNKVTEKGKDVELRCDPISGHTALYWYRQSLGQGLEFLIYFQGNSAPDKSGLPSDRFSAERTGGSVSTLTIQRTQQEDSAVYLCASSPTSGGRAQYFGPGTRLLVL.

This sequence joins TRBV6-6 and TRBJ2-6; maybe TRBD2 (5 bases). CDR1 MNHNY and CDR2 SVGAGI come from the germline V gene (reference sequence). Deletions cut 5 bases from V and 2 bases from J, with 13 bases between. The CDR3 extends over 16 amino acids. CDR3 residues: CASSQESGTGANVLTF. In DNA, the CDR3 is TGTGCCAGCAGTCAGGAGTCGGGGACTGGGGCCAACGTCCTGACTTTC.